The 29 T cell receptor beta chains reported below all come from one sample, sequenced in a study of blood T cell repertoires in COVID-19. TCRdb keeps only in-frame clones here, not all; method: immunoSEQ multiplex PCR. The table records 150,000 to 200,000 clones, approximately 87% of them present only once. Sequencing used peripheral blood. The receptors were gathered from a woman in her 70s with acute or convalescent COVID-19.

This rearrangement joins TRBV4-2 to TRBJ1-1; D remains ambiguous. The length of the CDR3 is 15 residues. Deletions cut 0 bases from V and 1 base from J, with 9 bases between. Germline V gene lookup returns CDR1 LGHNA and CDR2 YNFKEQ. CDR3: CASSQEGPTNTEAFF. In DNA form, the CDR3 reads TGTGCCAGCAGCCAAGAGGGCCCTACGAACACTGAAGCTTTCTTT.

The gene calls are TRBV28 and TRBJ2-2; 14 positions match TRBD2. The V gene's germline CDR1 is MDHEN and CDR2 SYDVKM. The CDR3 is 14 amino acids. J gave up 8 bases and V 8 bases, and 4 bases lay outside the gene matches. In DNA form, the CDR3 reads TGTGCCAGCGGGACTAGCGGGAGCACAGGGGAGCTGTTTTTT. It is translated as CASGTSGSTGELFF.

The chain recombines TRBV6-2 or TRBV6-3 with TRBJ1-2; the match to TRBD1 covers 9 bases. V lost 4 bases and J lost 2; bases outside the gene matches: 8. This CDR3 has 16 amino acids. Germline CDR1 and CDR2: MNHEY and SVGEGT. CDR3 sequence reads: CASSSPRTGENYGYTF. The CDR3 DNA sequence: TGTGCCAGCAGTTCCCCGCGGACAGGGGAAAACTATGGCTACACCTTC.

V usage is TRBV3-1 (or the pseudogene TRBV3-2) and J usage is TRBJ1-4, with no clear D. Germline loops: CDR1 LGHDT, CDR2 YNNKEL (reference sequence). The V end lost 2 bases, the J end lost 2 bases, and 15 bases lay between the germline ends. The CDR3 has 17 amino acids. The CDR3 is CASSQRPQTRTNEKLFF. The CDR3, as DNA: TGTGCCAGCAGCCAAAGGCCCCAGACTCGGACTAATGAAAAACTGTTTTTT.

In DNA, the CDR3 is TGTGCCAGCGCGTCGCCGGGACAGGGAAAGACCCAGTACTTC. Encoded protein: CASASPGQGKTQYF. This chain connects TRBV25-1 to TRBJ2-5; TRBD1 aligns across 9 bases. Per the germline V gene, CDR1 is MGHDK and CDR2 is SYGVNS. The CDR3 has 14 residues. V dropped 8 bases and J dropped 6; count of bases not matched to a gene: 10.

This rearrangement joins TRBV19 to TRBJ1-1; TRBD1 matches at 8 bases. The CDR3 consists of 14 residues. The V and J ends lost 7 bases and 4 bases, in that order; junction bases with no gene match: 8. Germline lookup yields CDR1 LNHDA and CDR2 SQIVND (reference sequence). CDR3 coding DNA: TGTGCCAGTACCCCCCAGGGGGCGAGCACTGAAGCTTTCTTT. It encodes CASTPQGASTEAFF.

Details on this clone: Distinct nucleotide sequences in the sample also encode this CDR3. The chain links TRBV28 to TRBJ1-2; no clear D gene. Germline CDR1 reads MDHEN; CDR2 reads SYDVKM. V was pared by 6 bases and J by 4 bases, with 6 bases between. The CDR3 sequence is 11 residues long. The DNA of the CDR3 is TGTGCCAGCAGCAGTTTCTATGGCTACACCTTC. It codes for CASSSFYGYTF.

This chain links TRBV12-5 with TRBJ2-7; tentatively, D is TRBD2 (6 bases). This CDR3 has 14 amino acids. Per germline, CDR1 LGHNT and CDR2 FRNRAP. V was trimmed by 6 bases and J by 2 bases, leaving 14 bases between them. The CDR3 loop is CASGIGGAPYEQYF. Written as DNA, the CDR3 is TGTGCTAGTGGAATTGGCGGGGCCCCCTACGAGCAGTACTTC.

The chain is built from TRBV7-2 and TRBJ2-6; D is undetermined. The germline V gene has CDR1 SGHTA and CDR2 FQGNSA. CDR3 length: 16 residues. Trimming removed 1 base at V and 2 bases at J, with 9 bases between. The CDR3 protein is CASSLDPRPGANVLTF. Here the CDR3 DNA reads TGTGCCAGCAGCTTAGACCCGCGCCCTGGGGCCAACGTCCTGACTTTC. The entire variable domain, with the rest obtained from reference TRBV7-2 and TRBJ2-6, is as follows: GAGVSQSPSNKVTEKGKDVELRCDPISGHTALYWYRQSLGQGLEFLIYFQGNSAPDKSGLPSDRFSAERTGGSVSTLTIQRTQQEDSAVYLCASSLDPRPGANVLTFGAGSRLTVL.

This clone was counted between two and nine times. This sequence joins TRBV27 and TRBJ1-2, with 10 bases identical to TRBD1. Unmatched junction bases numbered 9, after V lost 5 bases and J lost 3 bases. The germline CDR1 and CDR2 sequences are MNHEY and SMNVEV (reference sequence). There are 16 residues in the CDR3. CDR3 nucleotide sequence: TGTGCCAGCAGTCCTGGACCCGGGACAGGGGACTATGGCTACACCTTC. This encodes CASSPGPGTGDYGYTF.

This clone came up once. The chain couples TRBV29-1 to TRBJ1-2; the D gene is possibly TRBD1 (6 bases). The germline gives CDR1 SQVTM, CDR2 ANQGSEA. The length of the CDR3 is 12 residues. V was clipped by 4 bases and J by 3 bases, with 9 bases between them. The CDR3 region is CSVVRQDYGYTF. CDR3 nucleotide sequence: TGCAGCGTTGTACGACAGGACTATGGCTACACCTTC. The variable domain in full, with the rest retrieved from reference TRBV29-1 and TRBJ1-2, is SAVISQKPSRDICQRGTSLTIQCQVDSQVTMMFWYRQQPGQSLTLIATANQGSEATYESGFVIDKFPISRPNLTFSTLTVSNMSPEDSSIYLCSVVRQDYGYTFGSGTRLTVV.

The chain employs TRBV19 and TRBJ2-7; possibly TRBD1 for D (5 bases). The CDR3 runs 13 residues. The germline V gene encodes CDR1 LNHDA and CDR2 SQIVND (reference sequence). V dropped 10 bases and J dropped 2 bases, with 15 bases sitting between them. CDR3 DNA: TGTGCCACCCGGACACCGGACACCTACGAGCAGTACTTC. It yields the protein CATRTPDTYEQYF.

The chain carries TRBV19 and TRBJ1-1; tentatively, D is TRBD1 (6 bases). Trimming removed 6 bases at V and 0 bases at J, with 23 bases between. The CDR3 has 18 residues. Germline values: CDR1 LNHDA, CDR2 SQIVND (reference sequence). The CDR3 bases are TGTGCCAGTAGAGACAGGTTAAGGGCTAGGCTGATGAACACTGAAGCTTTCTTT. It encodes CASRDRLRARLMNTEAFF.

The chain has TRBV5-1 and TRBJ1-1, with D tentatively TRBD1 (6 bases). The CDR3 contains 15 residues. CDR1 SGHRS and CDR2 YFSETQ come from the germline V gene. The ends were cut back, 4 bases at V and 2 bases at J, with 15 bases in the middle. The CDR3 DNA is TGCGCCAGCAGCGTTCTTGGGACACTTAACACTGAAGCTTTCTTT. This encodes CASSVLGTLNTEAFF. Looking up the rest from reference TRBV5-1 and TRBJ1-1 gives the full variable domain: KAGVTQTPRYLIKTRGQQVTLSCSPISGHRSVSWYQQTPGQGLQFLFEYFSETQRNKGNFPGRFSGRQFSNSRSEMNVSTLELGDSALYLCASSVLGTLNTEAFFGQGTRLTVV.

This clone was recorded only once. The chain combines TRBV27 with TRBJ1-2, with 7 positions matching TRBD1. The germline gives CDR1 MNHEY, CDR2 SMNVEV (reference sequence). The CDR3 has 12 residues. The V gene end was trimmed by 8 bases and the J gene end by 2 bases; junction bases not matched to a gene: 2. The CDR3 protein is CASGGQNYGYTF. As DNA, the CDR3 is TGTGCCAGCGGGGGACAGAACTATGGCTACACCTTC.

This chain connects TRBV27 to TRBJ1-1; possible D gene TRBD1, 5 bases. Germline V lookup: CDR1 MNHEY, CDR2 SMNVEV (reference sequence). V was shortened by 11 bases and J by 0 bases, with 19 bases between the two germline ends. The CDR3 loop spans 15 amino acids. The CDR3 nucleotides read TGTGCCGCGCAGCCCCTCGGGGGGATGAACACTGAAGCTTTCTTT. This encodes CAAQPLGGMNTEAFF.

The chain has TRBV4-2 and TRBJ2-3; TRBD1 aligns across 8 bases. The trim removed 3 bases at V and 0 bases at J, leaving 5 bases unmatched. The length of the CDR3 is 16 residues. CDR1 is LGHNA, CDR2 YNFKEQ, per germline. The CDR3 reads CASSQTGDFSTDTQYF. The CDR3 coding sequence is TGTGCCAGCAGCCAGACAGGGGACTTTAGCACAGATACGCAGTATTTT.

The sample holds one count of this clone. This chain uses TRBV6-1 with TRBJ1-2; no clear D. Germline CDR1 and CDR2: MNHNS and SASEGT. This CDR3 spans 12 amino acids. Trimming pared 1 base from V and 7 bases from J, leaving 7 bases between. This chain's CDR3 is CASSEGASGYTF. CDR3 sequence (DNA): TGTGCCAGCAGTGAAGGCGCCTCTGGCTACACCTTC.

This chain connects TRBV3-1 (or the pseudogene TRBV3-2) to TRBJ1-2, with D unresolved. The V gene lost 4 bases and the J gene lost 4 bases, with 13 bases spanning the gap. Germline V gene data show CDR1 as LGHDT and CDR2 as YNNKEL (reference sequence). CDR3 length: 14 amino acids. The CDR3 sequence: CASSLEEGTYGYTF. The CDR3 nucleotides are TGTGCCAGCAGCCTAGAGGAGGGAACCTATGGCTACACCTTC.

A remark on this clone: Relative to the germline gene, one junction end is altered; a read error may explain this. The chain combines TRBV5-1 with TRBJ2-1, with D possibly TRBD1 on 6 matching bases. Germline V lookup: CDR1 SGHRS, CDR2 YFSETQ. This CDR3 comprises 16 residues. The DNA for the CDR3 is TGCGCCGGCAGCCGAGGGGGTAGCTCTGCCTACAATGAGCAGTTCTTC. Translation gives CAGSRGGSSAYNEQFF.

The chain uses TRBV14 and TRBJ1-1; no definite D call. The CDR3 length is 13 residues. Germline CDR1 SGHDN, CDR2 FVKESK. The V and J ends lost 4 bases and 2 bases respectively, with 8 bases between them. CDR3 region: CASSLQTNTEAFF. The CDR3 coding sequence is TGTGCCAGCAGCCTGCAAACTAACACTGAAGCTTTCTTT. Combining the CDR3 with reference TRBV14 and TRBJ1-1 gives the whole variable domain EAGVTQFPSHSVIEKGQTVTLRCDPISGHDNLYWYRRVMGKEIKFLLHFVKESKQDESGMPNNRFLAERTGGTYSTLKVQPAELEDSGVYFCASSLQTNTEAFFGQGTRLTVV.

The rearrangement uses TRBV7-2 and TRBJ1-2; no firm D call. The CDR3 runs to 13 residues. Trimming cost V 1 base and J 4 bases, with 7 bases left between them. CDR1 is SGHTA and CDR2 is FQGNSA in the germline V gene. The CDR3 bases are TGTGCCAGCAGCTTAGGGGCCCTCTATGGCTACACCTTC. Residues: CASSLGALYGYTF.

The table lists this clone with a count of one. CDR3 in amino acids: CAISVLDGSYNEQFF. CDR3 sequence (DNA): TGTGCCATCAGTGTACTAGATGGGTCCTACAATGAGCAGTTCTTC. The rearrangement links TRBV10-3 to TRBJ2-1; D may be TRBD2 (5 bases). V lost 4 bases and J 1 base, leaving 11 bases between the germline ends. From germline, CDR1 is ENHRY and CDR2 SYGVKD. The CDR3 is 15 residues long.

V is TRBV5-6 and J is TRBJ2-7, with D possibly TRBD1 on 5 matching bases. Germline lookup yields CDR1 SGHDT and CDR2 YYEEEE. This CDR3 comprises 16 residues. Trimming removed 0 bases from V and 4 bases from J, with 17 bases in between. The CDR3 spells CASSLGSLTVRYEQYF. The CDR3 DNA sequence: TGTGCCAGCAGCTTGGGGTCATTGACAGTGAGGTACGAGCAGTACTTC.

CDR3 loop: CASSLEGPEETQYF. The DNA of the CDR3 is TGCGCCAGCAGCTTAGAGGGTCCTGAAGAGACCCAGTACTTC. The rearrangement uses TRBV5-1 and TRBJ2-5, with D possibly matching TRBD2 (5 bases). This CDR3 is 14 amino acids long. The germline V gene has CDR1 SGHRS and CDR2 YFSETQ. Trimming took 2 bases from V and 3 from J, leaving 11 bases between them.

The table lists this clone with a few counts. The CDR3 here is CASSSLSGNVRNEQFF. CDR3 nucleotides: TGTGCCAGCAGTTCCTTAAGCGGGAATGTACGTAATGAGCAGTTCTTC. This sequence joins TRBV7-3 and TRBJ2-1; 7 bases map to TRBD2. V dropped 6 bases and J dropped 7; count of bases not matched to a gene: 15. The V gene's germline CDR1 is SGHTA and CDR2 FQGTGA. This CDR3 has 16 residues. The full variable domain, rest sourced from reference TRBV7-3 and TRBJ2-1, is GAGVSQTPSNKVTEKGKYVELRCDPISGHTALYWYRQSLGQGPEFLIYFQGTGAADDSGLPNDRFFAVRPEGSVSTLKIQRTERGDSAVYLCASSSLSGNVRNEQFFGPGTRLTVL.

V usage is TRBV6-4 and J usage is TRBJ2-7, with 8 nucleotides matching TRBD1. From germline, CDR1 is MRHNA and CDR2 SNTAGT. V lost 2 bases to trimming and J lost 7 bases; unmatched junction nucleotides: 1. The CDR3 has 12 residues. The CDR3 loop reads CASSDGTGEQYF. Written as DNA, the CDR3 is TGTGCCAGCAGTGACGGGACAGGAGAGCAGTACTTC.

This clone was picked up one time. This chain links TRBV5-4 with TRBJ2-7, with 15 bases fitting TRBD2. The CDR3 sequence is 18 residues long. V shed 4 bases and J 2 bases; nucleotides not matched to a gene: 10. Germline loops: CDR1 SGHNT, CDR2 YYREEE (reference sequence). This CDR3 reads CASSRGLAGGTVTYEQYF. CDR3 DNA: TGTGCCAGCAGCAGGGGACTAGCGGGAGGCACCGTTACCTACGAGCAGTACTTC.

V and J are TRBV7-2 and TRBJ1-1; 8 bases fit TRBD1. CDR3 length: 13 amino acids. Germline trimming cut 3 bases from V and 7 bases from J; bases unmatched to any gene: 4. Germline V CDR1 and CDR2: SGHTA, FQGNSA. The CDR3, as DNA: TGTGCCAGCAGCTTTCAGGGGGCGGGTGAAGCTTTCTTT. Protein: CASSFQGAGEAFF.